The T cell receptor (beta chain) under discussion was sequenced for a study of blood T cell repertoires in COVID-19. As for the study in general: From the United States, Italy and Spain came samples of acute and convalescent COVID-19.

The CDR3 has 13 amino acids. The V and J ends lost 0 bases and 5 bases respectively, with 7 bases between them. CDR1 is MNHNY, CDR2 SVGAGI, per germline (reference sequence). Study members were between about 18 and 100 years old and lived in approximately 25 US regions. Self-reported history from a screening survey and questionnaire set each donor's cohort. How the authors handled the data: Estimation of nucleated cell counts was performed using reference gene primer amplification. Using immunoSEQ multiplex PCR, the repertoire was profiled, and TCRdb retains in-frame clones only, with some absent. V, J and clone size are those of that table, while D and trimming were read from the DNA. This table holds fewer than 600,000 clones, roughly 88% found once.

Sample: PBMCs or T cells enriched from blood (not recorded which). This rearrangement joins TRBV6-6 to TRBJ2-5; D is ambiguous. This clonotype was sampled from a woman aged 40 to 50 who had recovered from COVID-19. The CDR3 region is CASSYSMRETQYF. CDR3 DNA sequence: TGTGCCAGCAGTTACTCGATGCGGGAGACCCAGTACTTC.